Listed here are 27 T cell receptor beta chains from one sample, sequenced in a study of blood T cell repertoires in COVID-19. Assay used: immunoSEQ multiplex PCR; TCRdb lists only in-frame clones, some missing. Of about 200,000 clones listed, 88% are singletons. The specimen was peripheral blood. The receptors shown here come from a middle-aged man with active or convalescent COVID-19.

This chain uses TRBV15 with TRBJ2-7, with unresolved D. Germline assignment: CDR1 LNHNV and CDR2 YYDKDF (reference sequence). The CDR3 has 15 amino acids. Trimming pared 0 bases from V and 0 bases from J, leaving 9 bases between. The DNA for the CDR3 is TGTGCCACCAGCAGAGAAAGTCAGAACTCCTACGAGCAGTACTTC. Translating it yields CATSRESQNSYEQYF.

About this clone itself: Compared with germline, one end of the junction differs, possibly owing to a read error. CDR3 amino acids: CASSLGGTSTDTQYF. In nucleotides, the CDR3 is TGTGCTAGCAGCTTAGGTGGGACTAGCACAGATACGCAGTATTTT. V is TRBV7-7 and J is TRBJ2-3, with a tentative D call TRBD2 (6 bases). The length of the CDR3 is 15 residues. Per germline, CDR1 SSHAT and CDR2 FNYEAQ (reference sequence).

The chain links TRBV30 to TRBJ2-2; TRBD1 is a possible D gene (5 bases). The CDR3 totals 12 residues. Germline V gene lookup returns CDR1 GTSNPN and CDR2 SVGIG (reference sequence). Between the trimmed V and J ends, which lost 4 bases and 4 bases, there was a span of 7 bases. For the CDR3, the DNA is TGTGCCTGGACAGGGCCCACCGGGGAGCTGTTTTTT. Translation: CAWTGPTGELFF.

The chain carries TRBV27 and TRBJ2-2; no clear D gene. CDR3 length: 13 residues. V lost 6 bases, J lost 4 bases, and 9 bases lay in between. Per germline, CDR1 MNHEY and CDR2 SMNVEV (reference sequence). This chain's CDR3 is CASRLEATGELFF. The CDR3 nucleotides read TGTGCCAGCAGACTCGAGGCCACCGGGGAGCTGTTTTTT.

This rearrangement joins TRBV19 to TRBJ2-7; D gene ambiguous. CDR3 length: 20 amino acids. The V end was cut by 1 base, the J end by 1 base, with 26 bases between. Germline V gene sequence: CDR1 LNHDA, CDR2 SQIVND (reference sequence). The CDR3 loop is CASSIVAFLPDFERSYEQYF. CDR3 in DNA: TGTGCCAGTAGTATAGTTGCATTTTTGCCCGACTTTGAGAGGTCCTACGAGCAGTACTTC. Complete variable domain (other parts from reference TRBV19 and TRBJ2-7): DGGITQSPKYLFRKEGQNVTLSCEQNLNHDAMYWYRQDPGQGLRLIYYSQIVNDFQKGDIAEGYSVSREKKESFPLTVTSAQKNPTAFYLCASSIVAFLPDFERSYEQYFGPGTRLTVT.

This chain links TRBV18 with TRBJ2-7; D unclear. The CDR3 runs 15 residues. Germline V lookup: CDR1 KGHSH, CDR2 LQKENI. With 4 bases removed from V and 6 bases from J, the gap between germline ends came to 19 bases. CDR3: CASSLPPPVTFEQYF. DNA for the CDR3: TGTGCCAGCTCACTACCTCCCCCAGTGACATTCGAGCAGTACTTC.

The chain carries TRBV2 and TRBJ2-7, with 9 bases matching TRBD2. V shed 8 bases and J 7 bases; nucleotides not matched to a gene: 9. CDR3 length: 13 residues. The germline V gene has CDR1 SNHLY and CDR2 FYNNEI. The CDR3 region is CASRLAGLGEQYF. DNA of the CDR3: TGTGCCAGCCGTCTAGCGGGACTTGGAGAGCAGTACTTC.

The genes are TRBV19 and TRBJ1-1, with 7 bases identical to TRBD1. Germline CDR1 reads LNHDA; CDR2 reads SQIVND (reference sequence). This CDR3 is built from 15 residues. V lost 4 bases and J lost 0; bases outside the gene matches: 5. CDR3 DNA: TGTGCCAGTAGTACCCGACAGGGAATGAACACTGAAGCTTTCTTT. It is translated as CASSTRQGMNTEAFF.

This sequence joins TRBV19 and TRBJ2-2, with TRBD2 as a possible D gene (7 bases). This CDR3 is built from 17 residues. V lost 0 bases to trimming and J lost 5 bases, with 16 bases between them. Germline lookup yields CDR1 LNHDA and CDR2 SQIVND (reference sequence). CDR3 sequence: CASSIEGGALRTGELFF. DNA of the CDR3: TGTGCCAGTAGTATAGAAGGGGGGGCCCTGCGTACCGGGGAGCTGTTTTTT.

This chain connects TRBV4-2 to TRBJ2-3; 15 bases agree with TRBD2. The CDR3 is 17 residues long. Germline CDR1 LGHNA, CDR2 YNFKEQ. The trim removed 2 bases at V and 11 bases at J, leaving 11 bases unmatched. The DNA of the CDR3 is TGTGCCAGCAGCCAAACTTCAGGACTAGCGGGGGGGCAAAGGCAGTATTTT. This gives the protein CASSQTSGLAGGQRQYF.

The chain couples TRBV24-1 to TRBJ2-5; 9 positions agree with TRBD2. The CDR3 spans 15 residues. Germline-derived CDR1 and CDR2 are KGHDR and SFDVKD. The J segment lost 3 bases and the V segment lost 4 bases, leaving 5 bases of the junction unmatched. CDR3 residues: CATSEGGGAEETQYF. CDR3 coding DNA: TGTGCCACCAGTGAGGGCGGGGGGGCCGAAGAGACCCAGTACTTC.

The V and J genes are TRBV6-5 and TRBJ1-5; D is undetermined. This CDR3 region has 14 residues. Trimming removed 6 bases from V and 6 bases from J, with 15 bases in between. The V gene's germline CDR1 is MNHEY and CDR2 SVGAGI. The chain's CDR3 is CASRPGGISQPQHF. The DNA of the CDR3 is TGTGCCAGCAGGCCGGGAGGAATAAGTCAGCCCCAGCATTTT.

The chain combines TRBV7-3 with TRBJ2-3; 11 bases agree with TRBD2. In germline, CDR1 is SGHTA, CDR2 FQGTGA. Trimming removed 5 bases from V and 2 bases from J; junction bases left unmatched: 3. The CDR3 consists of 15 residues. The CDR3 DNA reads as TGTGCCAGCAGCCTGGGACTAGCGGTCACAGATACGCAGTATTTT. Translated: CASSLGLAVTDTQYF.

The chain carries TRBV25-1 and TRBJ1-5, with 9 bases aligning to TRBD1. J was trimmed by 7 bases and V by 4 bases; bases with no gene match: 14. The CDR3 consists of 17 residues. Per germline, CDR1 MGHDK and CDR2 SYGVNS. CDR3 nucleotide sequence: TGTGCCAGCAGTGGAGAAACCGGGACAGGGTTTCGGCAGCCCCAGCATTTT. Translated: CASSGETGTGFRQPQHF. The full variable domain, in which reference TRBV25-1 and TRBJ1-5 provide the parts outside the CDR3, is EADIYQTPRYLVIGTGKKITLECSQTMGHDKMYWYQQDPGMELHLIHYSYGVNSTEKGDLSSESTVSRIRTEHFPLTLESARPSHTSQYLCASSGETGTGFRQPQHFGDGTRLSIL.

This clone was seen more than once but under ten times. This chain joins TRBV6-6 and TRBJ1-6; no clear D. There are 14 residues in the CDR3. Trimming took 2 bases from V and 5 from J, leaving 7 bases between them. From germline, CDR1 is MNHNY and CDR2 SVGAGI (reference sequence). DNA of the CDR3: TGTGCCAGCAGTTACCCAGACAATAATTCACCCCTCCACTTT. Protein: CASSYPDNNSPLHF.

The rearrangement links TRBV6-1 to TRBJ2-3, with 13 bases lining up with TRBD2. Germline CDR1 MNHNS, CDR2 SASEGT. Trimming cost V 3 bases and J 7 bases; bases outside gene matches: 4. There are 15 residues in the CDR3. The CDR3 here is CASSETSGGTNTQYF. The CDR3, as DNA: TGTGCCAGCAGTGAGACTAGCGGGGGGACTAATACGCAGTATTTT.

The chain has TRBV6-1 and TRBJ2-7, with a possible D match to TRBD1 (6 bases). Trimming left V 2 bases short and J 7 bases short, with 21 bases between. CDR3 length: 16 amino acids. Germline V lookup: CDR1 MNHNS, CDR2 SASEGT. In DNA, the CDR3 is TGTGCCAGCAGTGAAAGTTATGGGGGCTACTCGAGAGAGCAGTACTTC. This codes for CASSESYGGYSREQYF.

This chain links TRBV7-4 with TRBJ1-5; D unresolved. The ends were cut back, 4 bases at V and 3 bases at J, with 16 bases in the middle. Germline V gives CDR1 SGHVT, CDR2 SQSDAQ. The CDR3 has 16 amino acids. CDR3 protein: CASSSLLEVHNQPQHF. The DNA of the CDR3 is TGTGCCAGCAGCTCCCTTCTTGAGGTCCACAATCAGCCCCAGCATTTT.

The chain is built from TRBV4-2 and TRBJ1-2; unclear D gene. The CDR3 extends over 15 amino acids. Germline V gene data show CDR1 as LGHNA and CDR2 as YNFKEQ. Trimming left V 4 bases short and J 4 bases short, with 16 bases between. The CDR3 loop reads CASSREAEGPYGYTF. In DNA, the CDR3 is TGTGCCAGCAGCCGGGAGGCCGAAGGCCCCTATGGCTACACCTTC.

This chain connects TRBV18 to TRBJ2-2, with D perhaps matching TRBD2 (6 bases). There are 18 residues in the CDR3. CDR1 and CDR2 from the germline V gene are KGHSH and LQKENI. The ends were cut back, 4 bases at V and 5 bases at J, with 23 bases in the middle. CDR3 nucleotide sequence: TGTGCCAGCTCACTCTATTCCGGGACTTCAGCGGGTACCGGGGAGCTGTTTTTT. It specifies CASSLYSGTSAGTGELFF.

This chain connects TRBV29-1 to TRBJ2-2, with D perhaps matching TRBD1 (6 bases). The V end lost 1 base, the J end lost 2 bases, and 14 bases lay between the germline ends. The CDR3 covers 16 residues. Germline loops: CDR1 SQVTM, CDR2 ANQGSEA. The chain's CDR3 is CSVEGPQGVNTGELFF. The CDR3 DNA reads as TGCAGCGTTGAAGGGCCACAGGGAGTCAACACCGGGGAGCTGTTTTTT.

This chain uses TRBV7-2 with TRBJ1-6; D may be TRBD1 (6 bases). The V gene lost 4 bases and the J gene lost 1 base, with 8 bases spanning the gap. Germline V gene data show CDR1 as SGHTA and CDR2 as FQGNSA. The CDR3 runs 15 residues. CDR3 protein: CASSSGQSYNSPLHF. The CDR3 DNA is TGTGCCAGCAGCTCTGGACAGTCCTATAATTCACCCCTCCACTTT.

This clone was observed once. The chain is built from TRBV7-2 and TRBJ2-7; TRBD1 matches at 7 bases. The CDR3 contains 13 residues. Germline V gives CDR1 SGHTA, CDR2 FQGNSA. Unmatched junction bases numbered 7, after V lost 6 bases and J lost 5 bases. The DNA of the CDR3 is TGTGCCAGCAGTAGACAGGGAAGGGACGAGCAGTACTTC. This encodes CASSRQGRDEQYF.

The rearrangement uses TRBV19 and TRBJ1-5; TRBD1 matches at 8 bases. CDR1 and CDR2 (germline): LNHDA, SQIVND (reference sequence). Trimming cost V 0 bases and J 5 bases; bases outside gene matches: 12. CDR3 length: 18 residues. The CDR3 sequence is CASSIDPRGQGIDQPQHF. The CDR3 nucleotides are TGTGCCAGTAGTATAGATCCTCGAGGACAGGGTATTGATCAGCCCCAGCATTTT.

The chain has TRBV25-1 and TRBJ2-5, with 8 bases identical to TRBD2. The CDR3 extends over 14 amino acids. CDR1 is MGHDK and CDR2 is SYGVNS in the germline V gene. J gave up 5 bases and V 1 base, and 3 bases lay outside the gene matches. The CDR3 protein is CASSEFGGAETQYF. The CDR3 DNA follows: TGTGCCAGCAGTGAATTCGGGGGGGCTGAGACCCAGTACTTC. The whole variable domain, remainder taken from reference TRBV25-1 and TRBJ2-5, is EADIYQTPRYLVIGTGKKITLECSQTMGHDKMYWYQQDPGMELHLIHYSYGVNSTEKGDLSSESTVSRIRTEHFPLTLESARPSHTSQYLCASSEFGGAETQYFGPGTRLLVL.

The CDR3 bases are TGTGCCAGCAGCTTAGCAAGTAGCGGGAGGGCCGGGTCAGATACGCAGTATTTT. It encodes CASSLASSGRAGSDTQYF. The chain couples TRBV7-9 to TRBJ2-3, with TRBD2 matching 11 bases. The CDR3 is 18 residues long. The trim removed 0 bases at V and 4 bases at J, leaving 9 bases unmatched. Germline assignment: CDR1 SEHNR and CDR2 FQNEAQ (reference sequence).

The chain is built from TRBV5-1 and TRBJ2-3, with 7 bases identical to TRBD1. V was clipped by 2 bases and J by 0 bases; unmatched bases: 3. The CDR3 contains 15 residues. Germline values: CDR1 SGHRS, CDR2 YFSETQ. The CDR3, as DNA: TGCGCCAGCAGCTTCCGGGACAGCAGCACAGATACGCAGTATTTT. It encodes CASSFRDSSTDTQYF.